Listed below are T cell receptor beta chains from one sample, sequenced in a study of human CD8 memory T cell subsets. TCRdb reanalyzed the 5' RACE reads and collapses them to one entry per CDR3 protein, without DNA. Across around 10,000 distinct CDR3 sequences, the top ten clones capture about 20% of the sample. Sequencing used CD8+ stem-like memory T cells (TSCM and TCM) sorted from PBMCs. The receptors were sampled from a human donor in good health. Each CDR3 is given with its conserved first and last residue. Each record gives: J gene, V gene, clone size, CDR3 protein. Clone size is shown for a subset of rows, as once, few, many or a class of expanded clone.

TRBJ2-2,TRBV6-5,-,CASSYRVSGELFF
TRBJ2-7,TRBV5-1,-,CASSPPGRQDEQYF
TRBJ2-7,TRBV20-1,-,CSARAPPVLEGAYEQYF
TRBJ2-2,TRBV6-5,-,CASSYPGLAGTGELFF
TRBJ2-5,TRBV10-3,-,CAISESGPPQETQYF
TRBJ2-7,TRBV18,-,CASSRDNYEQYF
TRBJ2-5,TRBV11-2,-,CASSLEGGLASETQYF
TRBJ2-5,TRBV11-2,-,CASSTTEEGWTQYF
TRBJ2-7,TRBV12-3/TRBV12-4,-,CASSWDRDSLLEQYF
TRBJ2-5,TRBV2,-,CASRPRQGLTQETQYF
TRBJ2-1,TRBV7-8,-,CASSTEPDRVYNEQFF
TRBJ2-2,TRBV20-1,-,CSARDERGAITGELFF
TRBJ1-1,TRBV4-3,medium-sized,CASSQDRGMNTEAFF
TRBJ2-1,TRBV4-3,-,CASSQDRSGGASWEQFF
TRBJ1-2,TRBV10-3,-,CAISGRDLGYTF
TRBJ2-7,TRBV6-6,-,CASSYPDTTYEQYF
TRBJ1-2,TRBV15,-,CATSRGRQGAYGYTF
TRBJ2-5,TRBV20-1,-,CSARSSQRQTQYF
TRBJ2-1,TRBV4-3,-,CASSQDLERTSYNEQFF
TRBJ2-7,TRBV7-6,-,CASSTQTSGDYEQYF
TRBJ2-3,TRBV5-1,medium-sized,CASSADPTDTQYF
TRBJ2-3,TRBV27,-,CASSPTGIDTQYF
TRBJ1-5,TRBV15,-,CATRGGTDEQPQHF
TRBJ2-7,TRBV7-3,-,CASSFGDGPYEQYF
TRBJ2-1,TRBV7-3,-,CASSLFGVDEQFF
TRBJ1-1,TRBV7-2,-,CASRHIDGGDTEAFF
TRBJ1-1,TRBV6-2/TRBV6-3,-,CASSYSMVRGHTEAFF
TRBJ1-2,TRBV27,-,CASSRGPNYGYTF
TRBJ2-7,TRBV7-9,-,CASSARDSPYEQYF
TRBJ1-3,TRBV18,-,CASSPPGSSSGNTIYF
TRBJ1-5,TRBV6-2/TRBV6-3,-,CASSAQGDNQPQHF
TRBJ2-7,TRBV28,-,CASSGGPRPSSYEQYF
TRBJ2-7,TRBV9,-,CASSVEPGPYYEQYF
TRBJ2-1,TRBV7-9,-,CASSATSGRGPEQFF
TRBJ1-2,TRBV2,-,CASRKSTGGQDYGYTF
TRBJ2-7,TRBV4-2,-,CASSQEGSTSDEQYF
TRBJ1-2,TRBV7-3,-,CASSLTSDSDDGYTF
TRBJ1-5,TRBV28,medium-sized,CASSSDRAQPQHF
TRBJ1-5,TRBV18,-,CASSPQGVPSFQPQHF
TRBJ2-7,TRBV5-1,-,CASSSGQNYEQYF
TRBJ2-5,TRBV2,-,CASSGGGAEIGTQYF
TRBJ2-7,TRBV4-3,-,CASSQDRGLEQYF